This T cell receptor (beta chain) was recorded in a study of lung T cells in sarcoidosis with Löfgren's syndrome. At the level of the study: Repertoire analyses centered on Löfgren's syndrome patients. Study observations and caveats: In alpha-beta pairs, TRAV12-1 favored TRBV2, and their CDR3s were homologous. TRAV12-1 and TRBV2 were reportedly most expanded in Löfgren's patients. Shared TRAV12-1 and TRBV2 CDR3 motifs were reported across several patients.

Points on this clonotype: The target antigen is unknown. One end of the junction does not line up with germline, which may come from a read error.

The germline V gene encodes CDR1 SNHLY and CDR2 FYNNEI. This CDR3 spans 13 amino acids. Each CDR3 protein gets one entry after TCRdb re-called the reads with MiXCR. The data contain a few thousand distinct CDR3 sequences, about a fifth of them singletons. The source material was CD4+ T cells from bronchoalveolar lavage. V and J are TRBV2 and TRBJ2-7; 8 nucleotides match TRBD1. The clonotype originates from a human donor with sarcoidosis (Löfgren's syndrome or another form), or a control subject (not recorded which). CDR3 loop: CASSGQGRGERYF. The CDR3 DNA reads TGTGCCAGCAGTGGACAGGGGAGAGGCGAGCGGTACTTC.